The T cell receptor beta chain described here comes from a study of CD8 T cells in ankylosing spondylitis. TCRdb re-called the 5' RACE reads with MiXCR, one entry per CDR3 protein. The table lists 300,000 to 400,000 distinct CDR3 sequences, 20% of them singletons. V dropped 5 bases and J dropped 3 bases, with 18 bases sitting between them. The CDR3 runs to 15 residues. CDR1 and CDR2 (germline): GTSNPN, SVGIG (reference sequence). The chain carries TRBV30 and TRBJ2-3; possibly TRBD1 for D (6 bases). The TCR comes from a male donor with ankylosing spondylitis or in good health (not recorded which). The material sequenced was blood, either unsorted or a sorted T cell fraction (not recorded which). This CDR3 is CAWDPGVSGTDTQYF. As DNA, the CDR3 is TGTGCCTGGGACCCAGGGGTGTCGGGAACAGATACGCAGTATTTT.